A selection of T cell receptor beta chains follows, all from one sample in a study of blood T cell repertoires in COVID-19. This table comes from immunoSEQ multiplex PCR, and its TCRdb copy is limited to in-frame clones, with some not included. This repertoire shows 140,000 to 150,000 clones, 81% found once; its top ten account for roughly 8%. The sample consisted of peripheral blood. Receptor source: a human donor with acute or convalescent COVID-19. The donor label of this sample is uncertain. Each CDR3 is given with its conserved first and last residue. The D gene is left open where the match is weak. Size is stated for part of the rows, as once, few or many counts, or as a class when the clone is expanded.

J,V,D,size,DNA,CDR3
TRBJ1-5,TRBV2,TRBD1,NA,TGTGCCAGCCAGGGACAGGGGGTCGGCAATCAGCCCCAGCATTTT,CASQGQGVGNQPQHF
TRBJ1-1,TRBV12-5,NA,NA,TGTGCTAGTGGTTTGGACGGGGGCACTGAAGCTTTCTTT,CASGLDGGTEAFF
TRBJ2-3,TRBV11-2,TRBD2,NA,TGTGCCAGCAGCCAGGCACGCGGGGGGGGCACAGATACGCAGTATTTT,CASSQARGGGTDTQYF
TRBJ1-6,TRBV6-5,NA,NA,TGTGCCAGCAGTTACTCGGAGGGCAGGTTCCCACTCCACTTT,CASSYSEGRFPLHF
TRBJ1-5,TRBV11-2,NA,NA,TGTGCCAGCAGCATCGGGGCGGCAGGGAGGAATCAGCCCCAGCATTTT,CASSIGAAGRNQPQHF
TRBJ2-7,TRBV3-1/TRBV3-2,TRBD1,NA,TGTGCCAGCAGCCGAGGGGACAGGGCCCCCTCCTTC,CASSRGDRAPSF
TRBJ2-3,TRBV2,TRBD1,NA,TGTGCCAGCAGTGTTACAGGGGGCCTCACAGATACGCAGTATTTT,CASSVTGGLTDTQYF
TRBJ2-3,TRBV24-1,NA,NA,TGTGCCACCAGTGATACTGGGTCGGGGGATACGCAGTATTTT,CATSDTGSGDTQYF
TRBJ2-5,TRBV5-4,NA,NA,TGTGCCAGCAGCAGGACAGGAGGGGAGACCCAGTACTTC,CASSRTGGETQYF
TRBJ2-1,TRBV19,TRBD2,NA,TGTGCCAGTAGGGCAGTGGCTAGCGGTTTCAATGAGCAGTTCTTC,CASRAVASGFNEQFF
TRBJ2-4,TRBV29-1,NA,NA,TGCAGCGCCGGGTTTGGCAAAAACATTCAGTACTTC,CSAGFGKNIQYF
TRBJ1-1,TRBV6-5,NA,NA,TGTGCCAGCAGTTACGATCCAGGGAACACTGAAGCTTTCTTT,CASSYDPGNTEAFF
TRBJ2-1,TRBV6-2/TRBV6-3,NA,NA,TGTGCCAGCAGTTACTATACAGGAGGGTTAAGTATCGATGAGCAGTTCTTC,CASSYYTGGLSIDEQFF
TRBJ1-1,TRBV12-3/TRBV12-4,NA,NA,TGTGCCAGCAGCGGGGGGGTCGGAACTGAAGCTTTCTTT,CASSGGVGTEAFF
TRBJ1-5,TRBV6-5,TRBD1,NA,TGTGCCAGCAGAAGAGCCCGGGACAGTAATCAGCCCCAGCATTTT,CASRRARDSNQPQHF
TRBJ1-1,TRBV24-1,NA,NA,TGTGCCACCAGAGAGGGAGGTGAAGCTTTCTTT,CATREGGEAFF
TRBJ2-2,TRBV3-1/TRBV3-2,NA,NA,TGTGCCAGCAGCCCATCCCTAGCGAACACCGGGGAGCTGTTTTTT,CASSPSLANTGELFF
TRBJ2-7,TRBV6-1,TRBD1,NA,TGTGCCAGCAGTGGCAGTTCGGGACAGGGTCGGACGAACGAGCAGTACTTC,CASSGSSGQGRTNEQYF
TRBJ1-6,TRBV19,NA,NA,TGTGCCAGTACCGCCGAGGCGGCAGGGGTACCCCTCCACTTT,CASTAEAAGVPLHF
TRBJ1-4,TRBV11-2,TRBD1,NA,TGTGCCAGCAGCTTGGGACAGCCCCCCGTTGGGGAAAAACTGTTTTTT,CASSLGQPPVGEKLFF
TRBJ2-1,TRBV5-1,NA,NA,TGCGCCAGCAACTCCCTAAGGGAGAATGAGCAGTTCTTC,CASNSLRENEQFF
TRBJ2-7,TRBV19,TRBD1,NA,TGTGCCAGTAGTTCCAGACAGGGGGCCTACGAGCAGTACTTC,CASSSRQGAYEQYF
TRBJ2-6,TRBV5-4,NA,NA,TGTGCCAGCAGCTTCGGACTGCTGAGCTCTGGGGCCAACGTCCTGACTTTC,CASSFGLLSSGANVLTF
TRBJ1-6,TRBV7-9,NA,once,TGTGCCAGCAGCTTAGATGCAGGCTATAATTCACCCCTCCACTTT,CASSLDAGYNSPLHF
TRBJ2-1,TRBV6-5,NA,once,TGTGCCAGCAGTCTCGACAGTAGCTCCTACAATGAGCAGTTCTTC,CASSLDSSSYNEQFF
TRBJ2-2,TRBV5-1,TRBD2,NA,TGCGCCAGCAGTTTAAGCGGGGGGACGAACGGGGAGCTGTTTTTT,CASSLSGGTNGELFF
TRBJ2-6,TRBV5-5,NA,NA,TGTGCCAGCAGCTACTTAGGGGGAGAGGGGCCCGGGGCCAACGTCCTGACTTTC,CASSYLGGEGPGANVLTF
TRBJ2-7,TRBV4-1,TRBD2,NA,TGCGCCAGCAGCCCAATCGGGGGAGGGAAGGACGAGCAGTACTTC,CASSPIGGGKDEQYF
TRBJ1-2,TRBV15,TRBD1,NA,TGTGCCACCAGCAGAGACCCGGGACAGGGGTCCGGTGGCTACACCTTC,CATSRDPGQGSGGYTF
TRBJ1-2,TRBV6-5,NA,NA,TGTGCCAGCAGTTACTCGATCGGTAGCGGCTACACCTTC,CASSYSIGSGYTF
TRBJ1-2,TRBV5-1,NA,NA,TGCGCCAGCAGCTTGGTGGGAGGGGGAGACTATGGCTACACCTTC,CASSLVGGGDYGYTF
TRBJ1-2,TRBV18,NA,NA,TGTGCCAGCTCACCCCCAGATAACTATGGCTACACCTTC,CASSPPDNYGYTF
TRBJ1-5,TRBV4-1,NA,once,TGCGCCAGCAGCCTTTGGGGGGATAGCAATCAGCCCCAGCATTTT,CASSLWGDSNQPQHF
TRBJ2-7,TRBV9,NA,NA,TGTGCCAGCAGCGTGCAGGGAGGCGAATCCTACGAGCAGTACTTC,CASSVQGGESYEQYF